This TCR beta chain was sequenced for a study of OX40 agonist ivuxolimab in advanced cancers. The CDR3 spans 12 residues. V was pared by 8 bases and J by 1 base, with 8 bases between. Germline V gene sequence: CDR1 MDHEN, CDR2 SYDVKM. Sequencing was performed with immunoSEQ multiplex PCR; in TCRdb, only in-frame clones are kept and a portion is missing. The data contain tens of thousands of clones, 70% to 90% of them singletons. The sequence was obtained from an adult with an advanced solid tumor such as melanoma, head and neck, liver or kidney cancer. Sequencing used CD4+ or CD8+ T cells sorted from blood, obtained in a trial of the OX40 agonist ivuxolimab. The J gene is TRBJ1-1, the V gene TRBV28, with D perhaps matching TRBD1 (5 bases). CDR3 protein: CASSQENTEAFF. The CDR3 DNA sequence: TGTGCCAGCTCACAGGAGAACACTGAAGCTTTCTTT.